This T cell receptor (beta chain) was sequenced during a study of early T cells in non-severe SARS-CoV-2 infection. One entry per CDR3 protein, called by TCRdb with MiXCR from the 5' RACE reads. The sample has around 48,000 distinct CDR3 sequences; about 13% are singletons. The CDR3 is 13 residues long. Trimming removed 3 bases from V and 9 bases from J, with 12 bases in between. Per the germline V gene, CDR1 is DFQATT and CDR2 is SNEGSKA (reference sequence). Sequencing was done on a sample of whole blood. The genes are TRBV20-1 and TRBJ1-6; D gene ambiguous. The receptor comes from an adult who was a healthcare worker with PCR-confirmed SARS-CoV-2 infection or an uninfected control (not recorded which). The CDR3 loop reads CSARQVERSPLHF. CDR3 DNA: TGCAGTGCTAGGCAGGTAGAGCGTTCACCCCTCCACTTT.